This record covers a single T cell receptor (beta chain). It lacks a known antigen. The input lacks base qualities; no much larger clone sits a single base away. The germline V gene (reference sequence) yields GTSNPN for CDR1 and SVGIG for CDR2. The germline ends are 15 bases apart after V is trimmed by 2 bases and J by 8 bases. Taken from cysteine to phenylalanine, the CDR3 has 14 residues. The DNA shown is the 42-base CDR3, in frame from base 1. The sample is drawn from a study of blood T cell repertoires in COVID-19 (dated by TCRdb to 2018 to 2021). For the wider study: The collaborator samples originated in the United States, Italy and Spain and spanned the acute and convalescent phases of COVID-19. Samples were obtained from the ongoing ImmuneRACE study (first 160 participants) and from roughly 1,300 subjects provided by 6 global collaborators. The material from the prospective study consisted of cDNA or gDNA derived from T cells, B-cell-depleted T cells, or PBMCs. Where available, HLA class I and class II types were taken from metadata supplied by the sample provider and were not determined by assay-based typing. The dataset comprised deeply sampled blood TCRbeta repertoires from subjects exposed to, actively infected with, or recovered from COVID-19. The repertoires were made available in a free public database intended to serve as a resource for research on the immune response to SARS-CoV-2. A de-identified subject ID, COVID-19 status, age in years and sex were almost always included in the sample metadata. Points the paper makes about the study in general: Clinical and demographic metadata were provided uncurated, with the amount varying by source and participant.

One collaborating source in Seattle enrolled patients while the patients were actively infected and followed the patients over time throughout the course of disease. The collaborating institutions used their own protocols to collect whole blood in K2EDTA tubes. For TCRbeta analysis, collaborators shipped samples as frozen whole blood, isolated PBMCs, or DNA extracted from either of those sample types. The immunoSEQ Assay, a bias-controlled multiplex PCR, was used to amplify TCRbeta CDR3 regions from genomic DNA. The published analysis was carried out like this. Within the assay, amplification of reference gene primers was used to estimate how many nucleated cells each sample contained. To quantify the absolute abundance of each unique TCRbeta CDR3 rearrangement, sequence reads were collapsed and filtered. For each sample, productive Simpson clonality was calculated as the square root of Simpson's diversity index across productive rearrangements. TCRdb carries this immuneACCESS record with in-frame sequences only. Its versions omit some clonotypes, under half of them owing to an unresolved V gene in the studies checked, with the rest unexplained. V and J calls and clone size are those listed in that table; D and trimming were worked out from the DNA. Counted in this sample were over 150,000 clones; 70% to 90% of them appeared once. 7.5% to 8.5% of the sample comes from the top ten.

This TCR was recovered from a woman in her sixties with COVID-19, enrolled during active disease. Input material: peripheral blood. The sequence joins TRBV30 to TRBJ1-4, and possibly TRBD1, on 5 matching bases. The DNA sequence is given as TGTGCCTGGAGTTATGGGGGGGTTCGCGAAAAACTGTTTTTT. Translated, this gives CAWSYGGVREKLFF.